This TCR beta chain was sequenced in a study of neurological immune-mediated disorders. The table lists this clonotype with many counts. V lost 5 bases, J lost 3 bases, and 3 bases stayed unmatched. In germline, CDR1 is SGHTA, CDR2 FQGNSA. This CDR3 comprises 13 residues. As for the cDNA, it was generated by 5'RACE with 10-nucleotide random UMIs. TCRdb re-derived calls from the 5' RACE reads in MiXCR, one entry per CDR3 protein. The data show 20,000 or so distinct CDR3 sequences, with approximately 11% seen just once and 25% to 35% held by the top ten. The receptor's source is a woman between 50 and 59 years old in good health. The source material was CD8+ T cells from blood. The gene calls are TRBV7-2 and TRBJ2-7; 8 bases fit TRBD2. The CDR3 DNA is TGTGCCAGCAGCCACGGGGGGGGCTACGAGCAGTACTTC. Protein sequence: CASSHGGGYEQYF.